This record concerns one TCR beta chain sequence. This sample is part of a study of blood T cell repertoires in COVID-19. Per germline, CDR1 MNHEY and CDR2 SVGAGI. This CDR3 comprises 13 residues. V lost 8 bases to trimming and J lost 5 bases, with 13 bases between them. Profiling relied on immunoSEQ multiplex PCR, and the TCRdb table lists in-frame clones only, not all of them. The table shows roughly 25,000 clones, with around 86% occurring only once. Sequencing used peripheral blood. This sequence originates from a man aged 65 to 79 with acute or convalescent COVID-19. The gene calls are TRBV6-5 and TRBJ1-5; the D gene is possibly TRBD1 (6 bases). CDR3 bases: TGTGCCAGCGTCACAGGGTATGATCAGCCCCAGCATTTT. Amino acid sequence: CASVTGYDQPQHF.